This section outlines one TCR gamma chain sequence together with its context. What this receptor recognizes is not known. No base quality values were provided; no much bigger clone lies one nucleotide off. The germline V gene (reference sequence) specifies GITISATS as CDR1 and ISYDGTV as CDR2. Relative to germline, V is missing 8 bases and J is missing 5 bases, with 18 bases of the junction outside any gene match. The CDR3 spans 15 residues, from the cysteine through the phenylalanine. CDR3 DNA only is kept here, 45 bases in frame from base 1. The entry originates in a study of intestinal T cells in coeliac disease (dated by TCRdb to between 2020 and 2021). With respect to the entire study: Coeliac patients were much younger than controls, with mean ages of roughly 15 versus 50 years in the TRG cohort. In the TCR-delta (TRD) cohort, there were duodenal biopsies from about 10 coeliac disease patients and about 10 non-coeliac controls. Duodenal biopsies from roughly 35 coeliac disease patients and approximately 23 non-coeliac controls were included in a second, larger TCR-gamma (TRG) cohort.

The library was built by means of multiplex PCR. The sequencer listed for this sample is Ion Torrent PGM. TRG repertoires were amplified from about 200 ng of biopsy DNA with the LymphoTrack kit, in which Illumina adapters are carried by the primers. TRG amplicons were purified with AMPure XP beads, quantified on a 2100 Bioanalyzer, and pooled equimolarly. Sequencing of TRG libraries was performed on an Ion PGM instrument. In the original analysis: FastX discarded any read in which over 10% of nucleotides had a quality score below the third quartile for that patient. Reads were aligned with IMGT/HighV-QUEST to assign V, D and J genes, identify CDR3 regions and assess functionality. After the sequences were translated into amino acids, every sequence predicted to be non-functional was thrown out. CDR3s were broken into kmers both with and without positional annotation, kmer frequencies were analysed by PCA, and samples were clustered using each of the 1023 combinations of PCs 1-10. Classification was validated by leave-one-out cross-validation, re-optimising parameters on the remaining samples each time. Using the vegan R package, Shannon diversity was calculated from repeated random subsamples whose size matched the lowest read count. TCRdb reprocessed the public data with the CATT caller; entries with the same nucleotide sequence were combined afterwards. The V and J calls were determined by TCRdb, not by the authors. Recorded for this sample are about 660 gamma-chain clones; around half of them occurred a single time. The ten top clones hold roughly 15% of the sample.

The paper as a whole reports these results and caveats: All 22 biopsies in training were correctly classified by TRD kmer-based clustering, and a leave-one-out accuracy of roughly 91% was reported. Clustering based on TRG put 51 of 54 biopsies (approximately 94%) in the right class, and the reported leave-one-out accuracy was about 90%. FFPE-derived DNA was found to be relatively degraded, and loss of a proportion of TCR sequences in each sample was likely caused by this degradation. Repeated CDR3 amino acid sequences could not be distinguished from PCR duplicates. A significant age difference was observed between coeliac and control groups, although significant classification was not yielded by an age-split analysis.

For each case, genomic DNA was isolated from ten 5-um FFPE scrolls with the QIAamp DNA FFPE tissue kit. Classification of coeliac disease based on the TCR repertoire was tested using fully anonymised formalin-fixed paraffin-embedded duodenal biopsies that were surplus to diagnostic needs. The TCR originated in a human donor with celiac disease. The sequenced material came from a duodenal biopsy. The rearrangement joined TRGV9 to TRGJ1 or TRGJ2. The bases read TGTGCCTTGTCGGGAGACCACGGGGGGCATTATAAGAAACTCTTT. Its coded protein is CALSGDHGGHYKKLF.